This TCR beta chain appears in the sequencing data of a study of Tregs in tolerant kidney transplant recipients. Looked up from germline, CDR1 is LNHDA and CDR2 is SQIVND (reference sequence). This CDR3 has 14 residues. The V end was cut by 3 bases, the J end by 5 bases, with 11 bases between. This clone occurred a few times. The protocol was immunoSEQ multiplex PCR, while the TCRdb copy is restricted to in-frame clones and leaves out a portion. The sample contains about 240,000 clones, about four fifths of which appear only once. V and J are TRBV19 and TRBJ2-1, with a weak D call TRBD2 (6 bases). Sequenced material: CD4+ T cells from blood. This TCR derives from a human donor in good health. CDR3 nucleotide sequence: TGTGCCAGTAGTATGAGTCGGGAGAACAATGAGCAGTTCTTC. This translates into CASSMSRENNEQFF.